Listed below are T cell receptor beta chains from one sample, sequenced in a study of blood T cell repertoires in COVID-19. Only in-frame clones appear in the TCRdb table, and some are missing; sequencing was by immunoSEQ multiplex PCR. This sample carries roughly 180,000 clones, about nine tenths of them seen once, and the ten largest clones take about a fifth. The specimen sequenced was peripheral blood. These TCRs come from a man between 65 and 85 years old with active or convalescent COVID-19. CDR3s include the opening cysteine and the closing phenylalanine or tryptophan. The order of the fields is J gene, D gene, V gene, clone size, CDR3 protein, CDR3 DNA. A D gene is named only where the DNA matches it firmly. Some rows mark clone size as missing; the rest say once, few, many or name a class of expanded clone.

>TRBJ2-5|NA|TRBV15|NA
CATSRDGKGGGTETQYF
TGTGCCACCAGCAGAGATGGCAAGGGGGGGGGCACAGAGACCCAGTACTTC
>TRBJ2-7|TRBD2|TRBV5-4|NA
CASSSREGPHEQYF
TGTGCCAGCAGCTCGAGGGAGGGACCCCACGAGCAGTACTTC
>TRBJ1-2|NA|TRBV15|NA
CATSSVTGSGYTF
TGTGCCACCAGCAGCGTTACAGGGAGCGGCTACACCTTC
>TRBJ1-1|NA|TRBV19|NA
CASSIDRQRSEAFF
TGTGCCAGTAGTATCGATCGACAGCGCTCTGAAGCTTTCTTT
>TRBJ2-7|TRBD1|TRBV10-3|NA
CAISESGQGALNEQYF
TGTGCCATCAGTGAGTCGGGGCAGGGGGCGCTTAACGAGCAGTACTTC
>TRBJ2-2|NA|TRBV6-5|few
CASSYLTGIYTGELFF
TGTGCCAGCAGTTACTTGACCGGGATCTACACCGGGGAGCTGTTTTTT
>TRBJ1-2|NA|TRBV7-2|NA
CASSLQGANYGYTF
TGTGCCAGCAGCTTACAGGGCGCGAACTATGGCTACACCTTC
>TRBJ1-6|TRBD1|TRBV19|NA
CASTSGGYNSPLHF
TGTGCCAGTACCTCAGGGGGGTATAATTCACCCCTCCACTTT
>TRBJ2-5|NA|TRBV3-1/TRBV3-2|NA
CASSQQTGHETQYF
TGTGCCAGCAGCCAACAAACAGGGCACGAGACCCAGTACTTC
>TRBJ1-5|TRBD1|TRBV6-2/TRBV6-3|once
CASSYMGQGANQPQHF
TGTGCCAGCAGTTATATGGGACAGGGGGCCAATCAGCCCCAGCATTTT
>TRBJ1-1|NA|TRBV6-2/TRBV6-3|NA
CASSQAYTEAFF
TGTGCCAGCAGTCAGGCGTACACTGAAGCTTTCTTT
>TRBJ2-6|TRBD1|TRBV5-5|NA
CASSSGTGTGANVLTF
TGTGCCAGCAGCTCGGGGACAGGGACGGGGGCCAACGTCCTGACTTTC
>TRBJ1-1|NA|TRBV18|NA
CASSPPEGRRMNTEAFF
TGTGCCAGCTCACCGCCCGAGGGCAGGAGAATGAACACTGAAGCTTTCTTT
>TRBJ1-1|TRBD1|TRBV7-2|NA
CASSLGTGLNTEAFF
TGTGCCAGCAGCCTCGGGACAGGATTGAACACTGAAGCTTTCTTT
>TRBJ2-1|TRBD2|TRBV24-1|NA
CATSDLPGTSGAYNEQFF
TGTGCCACCAGTGATTTGCCGGGTACTAGCGGAGCCTACAATGAGCAGTTCTTC
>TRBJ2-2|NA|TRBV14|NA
CASSQWATGELFF
TGTGCCAGCAGCCAGTGGGCAACCGGGGAGCTGTTTTTT
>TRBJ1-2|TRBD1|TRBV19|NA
CASRQGPQAYYGYTF
TGTGCCAGTAGACAGGGGCCTCAGGCGTACTATGGCTACACCTTC
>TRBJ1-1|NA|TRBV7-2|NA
CASSSHRNTEAFF
TGTGCCAGCAGCTCGCACAGGAACACTGAAGCTTTCTTT
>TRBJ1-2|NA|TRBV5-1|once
CASSLGMGGPQRLNGYTF
TGCGCCAGCAGCTTGGGCATGGGGGGGCCCCAAAGATTGAATGGCTACACCTTC
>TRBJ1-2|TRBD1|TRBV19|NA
CASRIRDRGTRGYTF
TGTGCCAGTAGGATCCGGGACAGGGGAACTAGGGGCTACACCTTC
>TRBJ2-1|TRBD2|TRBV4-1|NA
CASSQGAGGVREQFF
TGCGCCAGCAGCCAAGGAGCGGGAGGGGTGAGGGAGCAGTTCTTC
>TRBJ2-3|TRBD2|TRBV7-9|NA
CASSSTSGRAPDTQYF
TGTGCCAGCAGCTCGACTAGCGGGAGGGCCCCCGATACGCAGTATTTT
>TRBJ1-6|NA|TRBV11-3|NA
CASSLGQGNSPLHF
TGTGCCAGCAGCTTGGGCCAGGGTAATTCACCCCTCCACTTT
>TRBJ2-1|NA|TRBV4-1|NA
CASSYGTLNEQFF
TGCGCCAGCAGCTACGGGACTCTCAATGAGCAGTTCTTC
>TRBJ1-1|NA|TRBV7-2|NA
CASSGDRYTEAFF
TGTGCCAGCAGCGGCGACAGGTACACTGAAGCTTTCTTT
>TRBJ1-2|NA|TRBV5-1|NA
CASSKSGQSNYGYTF
TGCGCCAGCAGCAAGTCTGGACAGAGCAACTATGGCTACACCTTC
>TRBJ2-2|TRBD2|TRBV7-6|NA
CASSYLAGEGTGELFF
TGTGCCAGCAGCTACCTAGCGGGAGAGGGCACCGGGGAGCTGTTTTTT
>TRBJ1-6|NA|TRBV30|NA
CAWSARGRGFNNSPLHF
TGTGCCTGGAGTGCCCGAGGGCGGGGCTTTAATAATTCACCCCTCCACTTT
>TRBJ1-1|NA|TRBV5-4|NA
CASSPAGAEAFF
TGTGCCAGCAGCCCCGCAGGCGCTGAAGCTTTCTTC
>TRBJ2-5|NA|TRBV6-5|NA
CAIRSGGGETQYF
TGTGCCATCCGATCGGGGGGCGGGGAGACCCAGTACTTC
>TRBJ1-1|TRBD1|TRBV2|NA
CASSTGGSEAFF
TGTGCCAGCAGTACAGGGGGCTCGGAAGCTTTCTTT
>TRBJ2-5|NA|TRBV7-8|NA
CASSLILASETQYF
TGTGCCAGCAGCTTAATACTAGCTTCTGAGACCCAGTACTTC
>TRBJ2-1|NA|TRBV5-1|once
CASSVVGGNEQFF
TGCGCCAGCAGCGTGGTGGGAGGCAATGAGCAGTTCTTC
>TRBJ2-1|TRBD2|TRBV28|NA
CASSPGPAGVGNEQFF
TGTGCCAGCAGTCCAGGACCGGCGGGAGTAGGCAATGAGCAGTTCTTC
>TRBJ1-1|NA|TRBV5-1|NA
CASSLLAAKEAFF
TGCGCCAGCAGCTTGTTGGCAGCGAAAGAAGCTTTCTTT
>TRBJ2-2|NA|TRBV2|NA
CASSWTSANTGELFF
TGTGCCAGCAGTTGGACATCCGCTAACACCGGGGAGCTGTTTTTT
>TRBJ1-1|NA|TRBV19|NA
CASSIRGNRAGEAFF
TGTGCCAGTAGTATTAGGGGTAACCGAGCGGGCGAAGCTTTCTTT